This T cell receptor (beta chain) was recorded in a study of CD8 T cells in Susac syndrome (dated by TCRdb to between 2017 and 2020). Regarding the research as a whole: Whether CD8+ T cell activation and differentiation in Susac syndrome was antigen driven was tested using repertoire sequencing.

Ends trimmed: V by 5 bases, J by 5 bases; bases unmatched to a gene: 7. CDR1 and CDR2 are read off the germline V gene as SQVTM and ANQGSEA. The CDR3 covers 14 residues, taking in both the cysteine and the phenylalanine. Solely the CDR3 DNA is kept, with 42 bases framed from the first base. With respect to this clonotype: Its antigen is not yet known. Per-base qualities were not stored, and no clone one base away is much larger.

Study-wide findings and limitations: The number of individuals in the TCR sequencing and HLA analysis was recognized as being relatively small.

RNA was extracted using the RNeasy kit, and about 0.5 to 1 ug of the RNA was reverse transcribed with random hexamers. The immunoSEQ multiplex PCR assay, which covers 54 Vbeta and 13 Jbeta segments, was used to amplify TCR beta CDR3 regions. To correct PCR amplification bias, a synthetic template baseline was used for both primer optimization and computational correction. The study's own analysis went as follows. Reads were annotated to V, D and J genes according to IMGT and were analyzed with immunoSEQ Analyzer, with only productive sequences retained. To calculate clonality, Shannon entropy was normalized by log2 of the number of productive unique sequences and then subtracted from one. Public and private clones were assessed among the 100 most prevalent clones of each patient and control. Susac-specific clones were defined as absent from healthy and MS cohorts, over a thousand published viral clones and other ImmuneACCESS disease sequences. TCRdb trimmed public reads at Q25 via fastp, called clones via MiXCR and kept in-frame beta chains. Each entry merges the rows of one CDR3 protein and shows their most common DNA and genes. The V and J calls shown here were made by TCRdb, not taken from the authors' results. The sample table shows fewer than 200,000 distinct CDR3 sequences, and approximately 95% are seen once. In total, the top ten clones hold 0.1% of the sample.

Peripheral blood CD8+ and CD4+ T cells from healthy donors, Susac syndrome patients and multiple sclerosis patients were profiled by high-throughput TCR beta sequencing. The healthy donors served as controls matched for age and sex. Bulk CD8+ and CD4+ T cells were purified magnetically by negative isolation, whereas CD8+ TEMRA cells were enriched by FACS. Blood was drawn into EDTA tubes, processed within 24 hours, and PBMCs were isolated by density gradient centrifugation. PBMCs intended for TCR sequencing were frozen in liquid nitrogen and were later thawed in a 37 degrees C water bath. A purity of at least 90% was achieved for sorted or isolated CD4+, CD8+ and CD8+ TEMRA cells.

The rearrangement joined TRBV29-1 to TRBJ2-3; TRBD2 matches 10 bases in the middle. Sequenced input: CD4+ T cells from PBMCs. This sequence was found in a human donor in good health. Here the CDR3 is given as CSVPGLAAVDTQYF. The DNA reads TGCAGCGTTCCAGGACTAGCGGCGGTAGATACGCAGTATTTT.